The clone carrying this T cell receptor (beta chain) was counted only a few times. The antigen is undetermined. This record comes from a study of T-cell memory formation after mild COVID-19. The wider study: In these data, TCR clusters were largely donor specific.

Study conclusions and caveats: Whereas later expanders leaned CD4+, clones contracting day 15 to 85 showed a balanced CD4/CD8 makeup.

5'RACE with constant-segment primers built TCRalpha and TCRbeta cDNA libraries with UMIs. TCRdb re-called the 5' RACE reads with MiXCR, one entry per CDR3 protein. This table has fewer than 350,000 distinct CDR3 sequences, 15% to 20% appearing once. Trimming stripped 2 bases from V and 0 bases from J, with 11 bases between. The CDR3 contains 16 residues. The germline V gene has CDR1 SGHTA and CDR2 FQGNSA. The genes are TRBV7-2 and TRBJ2-4; D uncertain. The receptor was isolated from a man between 18 and 35 years old who had mild COVID-19 (a few samples of this study predate the infection). Cell type and time point are not known. Sequencing was carried out using PBMCs or a T cell subset sorted from them (not recorded which). The CDR3 spells CASSLFPGGAKNIQYF. The CDR3 DNA reads as TGTGCCAGCAGCTTATTTCCGGGTGGAGCCAAAAACATTCAGTACTTC.